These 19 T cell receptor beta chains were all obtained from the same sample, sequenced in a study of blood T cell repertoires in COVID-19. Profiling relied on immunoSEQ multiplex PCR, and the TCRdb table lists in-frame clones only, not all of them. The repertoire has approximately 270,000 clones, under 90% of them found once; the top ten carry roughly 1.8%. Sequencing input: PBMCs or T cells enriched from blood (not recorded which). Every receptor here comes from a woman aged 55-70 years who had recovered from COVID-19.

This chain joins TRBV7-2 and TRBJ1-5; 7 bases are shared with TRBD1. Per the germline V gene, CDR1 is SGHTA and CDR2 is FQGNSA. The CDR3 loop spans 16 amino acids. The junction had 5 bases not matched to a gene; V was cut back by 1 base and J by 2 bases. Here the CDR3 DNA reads TGTGCCAGCAGCTTAGTAGCAGGGGGTGGCAATCAGCCCCAGCATTTT. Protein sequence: CASSLVAGGGNQPQHF.

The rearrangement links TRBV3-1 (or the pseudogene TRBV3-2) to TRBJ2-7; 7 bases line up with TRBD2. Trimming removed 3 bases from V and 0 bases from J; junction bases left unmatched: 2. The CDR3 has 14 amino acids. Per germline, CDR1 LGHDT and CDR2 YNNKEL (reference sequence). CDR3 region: CASSQAGASYEQYF. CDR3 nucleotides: TGTGCCAGCAGCCAGGCGGGAGCCTCCTACGAGCAGTACTTC.

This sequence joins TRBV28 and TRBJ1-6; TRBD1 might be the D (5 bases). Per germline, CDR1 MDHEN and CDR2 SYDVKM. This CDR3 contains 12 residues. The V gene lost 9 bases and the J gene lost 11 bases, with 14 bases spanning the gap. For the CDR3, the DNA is TGTGCCAGTTTGGGGAGGGGCCCACCCCTCCACTTT. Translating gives CASLGRGPPLHF.

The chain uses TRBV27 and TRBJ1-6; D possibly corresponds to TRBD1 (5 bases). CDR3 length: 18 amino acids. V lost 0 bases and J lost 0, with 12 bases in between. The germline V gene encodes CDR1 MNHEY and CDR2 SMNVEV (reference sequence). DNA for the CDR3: TGTGCCAGCAGTTTATCGGGGGGGATTAGCTCCTATAATTCACCCCTCCACTTT. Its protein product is CASSLSGGISSYNSPLHF.

The CDR3 loop is CASRRTSGTQETQYF. DNA of the CDR3: TGTGCCAGCAGGCGGACTAGCGGGACTCAAGAGACCCAGTACTTC. V gene TRBV7-3 combines with J gene TRBJ2-5; 12 nucleotides match TRBD2. This CDR3 is built from 15 residues. J was trimmed by 2 bases and V by 6 bases; bases with no gene match: 4. CDR1 SGHTA and CDR2 FQGTGA come from the germline V gene.

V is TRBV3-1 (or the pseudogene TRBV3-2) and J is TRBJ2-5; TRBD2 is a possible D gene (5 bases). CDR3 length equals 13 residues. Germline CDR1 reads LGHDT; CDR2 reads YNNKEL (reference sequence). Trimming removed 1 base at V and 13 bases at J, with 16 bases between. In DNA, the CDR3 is TGTGCCAGCAGCCAAGGGACTTTGCCCGAGTCGTACTTC. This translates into CASSQGTLPESYF.

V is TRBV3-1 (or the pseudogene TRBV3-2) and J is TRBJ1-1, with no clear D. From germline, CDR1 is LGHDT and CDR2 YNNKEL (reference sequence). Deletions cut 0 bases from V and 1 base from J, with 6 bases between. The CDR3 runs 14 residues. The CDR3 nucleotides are TGTGCCAGCAGCCAAGATCTGGCGAACACTGAAGCTTTCTTT. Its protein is CASSQDLANTEAFF.

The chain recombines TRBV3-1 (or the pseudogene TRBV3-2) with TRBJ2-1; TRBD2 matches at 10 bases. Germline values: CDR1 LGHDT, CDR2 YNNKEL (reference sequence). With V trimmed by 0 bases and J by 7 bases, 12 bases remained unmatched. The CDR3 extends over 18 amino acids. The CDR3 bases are TGTGCCAGCAGCCAAGACCCTAGTAGCGGGGGGTGGGAGAATGAGCAGTTCTTC. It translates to CASSQDPSSGGWENEQFF.

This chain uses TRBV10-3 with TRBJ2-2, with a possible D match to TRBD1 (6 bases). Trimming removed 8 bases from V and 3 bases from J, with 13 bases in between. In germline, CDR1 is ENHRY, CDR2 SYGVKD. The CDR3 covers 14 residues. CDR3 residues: CAIGAGAHTGELFF. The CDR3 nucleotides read TGTGCCATCGGCGCAGGGGCGCACACCGGGGAGCTGTTTTTT.

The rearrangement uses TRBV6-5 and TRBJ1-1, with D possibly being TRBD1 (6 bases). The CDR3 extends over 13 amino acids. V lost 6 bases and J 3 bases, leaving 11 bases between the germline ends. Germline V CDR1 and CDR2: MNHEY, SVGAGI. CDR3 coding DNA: TGTGCCAGCAGCAGGACAGCCGACACTGAAGCTTTCTTT. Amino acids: CASSRTADTEAFF.

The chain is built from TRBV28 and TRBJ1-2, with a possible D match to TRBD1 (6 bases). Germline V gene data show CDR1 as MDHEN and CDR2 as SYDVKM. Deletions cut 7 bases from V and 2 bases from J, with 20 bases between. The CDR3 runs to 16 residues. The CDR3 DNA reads TGTGCCAGCACCCCTCCACGGGGGGCAGGAAACTATGGCTACACCTTC. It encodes CASTPPRGAGNYGYTF.

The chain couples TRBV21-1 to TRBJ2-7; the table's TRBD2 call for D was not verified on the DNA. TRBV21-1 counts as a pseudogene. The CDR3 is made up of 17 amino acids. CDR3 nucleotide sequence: TGTGCCAGCAGCTCCACGGGACTAGCGGACAAACCCTACGAGCAGTACTTC. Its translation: CASSSTGLADKPYEQYF.

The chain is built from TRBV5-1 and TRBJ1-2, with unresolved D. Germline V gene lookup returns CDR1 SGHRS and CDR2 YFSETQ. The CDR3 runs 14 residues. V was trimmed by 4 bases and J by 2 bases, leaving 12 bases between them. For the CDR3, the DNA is TGCGCCAGCAGCGCCGGATCGGGAAACTATGGCTACACCTTC. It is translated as CASSAGSGNYGYTF.

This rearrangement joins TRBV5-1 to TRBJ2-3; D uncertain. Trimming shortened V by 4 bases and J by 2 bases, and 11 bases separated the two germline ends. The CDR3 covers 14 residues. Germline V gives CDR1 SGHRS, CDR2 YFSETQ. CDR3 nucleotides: TGCGCCAGCAGCCCCCGTCAGTACACAGATACGCAGTATTTT. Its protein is CASSPRQYTDTQYF.

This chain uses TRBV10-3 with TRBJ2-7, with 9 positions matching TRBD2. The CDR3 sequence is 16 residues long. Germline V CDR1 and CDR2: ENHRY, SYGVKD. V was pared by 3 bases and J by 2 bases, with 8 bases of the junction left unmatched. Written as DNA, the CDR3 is TGTGCCATCAGTGATAGGGGTAGCGGGGGTGCCTACGAGCAGTACTTC. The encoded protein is CAISDRGSGGAYEQYF.

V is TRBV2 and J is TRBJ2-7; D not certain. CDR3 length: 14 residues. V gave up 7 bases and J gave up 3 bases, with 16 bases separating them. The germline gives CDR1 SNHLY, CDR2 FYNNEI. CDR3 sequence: CASKFEELNYEQYF. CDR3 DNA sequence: TGTGCCAGCAAGTTTGAGGAACTGAACTACGAGCAGTACTTC.

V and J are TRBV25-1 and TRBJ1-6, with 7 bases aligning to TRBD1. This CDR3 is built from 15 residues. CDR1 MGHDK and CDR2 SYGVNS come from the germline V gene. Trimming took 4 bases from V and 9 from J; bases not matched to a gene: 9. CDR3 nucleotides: TGTGCCAGCAGTGGAGACAGGGACGGCATTTCACCCCTCCACTTT. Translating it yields CASSGDRDGISPLHF. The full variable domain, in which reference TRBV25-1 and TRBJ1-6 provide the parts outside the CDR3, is EADIYQTPRYLVIGTGKKITLECSQTMGHDKMYWYQQDPGMELHLIHYSYGVNSTEKGDLSSESTVSRIRTEHFPLTLESARPSHTSQYLCASSGDRDGISPLHFGNGTRLTVT.

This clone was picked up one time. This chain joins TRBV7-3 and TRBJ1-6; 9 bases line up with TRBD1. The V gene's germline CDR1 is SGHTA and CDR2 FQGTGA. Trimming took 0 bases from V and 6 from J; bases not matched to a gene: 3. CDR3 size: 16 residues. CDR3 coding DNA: TGTGCCAGCAGCTTAACGGGACAGGGTATTAATTCACCCCTCCACTTT. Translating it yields CASSLTGQGINSPLHF.

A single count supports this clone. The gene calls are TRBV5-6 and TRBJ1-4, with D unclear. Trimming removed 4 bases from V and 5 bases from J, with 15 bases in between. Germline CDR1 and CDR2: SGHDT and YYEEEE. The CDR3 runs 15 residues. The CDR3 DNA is TGTGCCAGCAGCCCCCGGGGAGGGTCGAATGAAAAACTGTTTTTT. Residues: CASSPRGGSNEKLFF.